Below are 15 T cell receptor beta chains sequenced from a single sample in a study of neurological immune-mediated disorders. One entry per CDR3 protein results from TCRdb running MiXCR on the 5' RACE reads. The sample includes approximately 82,000 distinct CDR3 sequences, approximately 13% of them seen just once. Time point specified: longitudinal time-point 2. What was sequenced was PBMCs. These receptor sequences come from a female donor with HTLV-1-associated myelopathy (HAM/TSP).

This clonotype turned up a few times. This sequence joins TRBV12-3 or TRBV12-4 and TRBJ2-3; 8 nucleotides line up with TRBD2. Trimming took 6 bases from V and 4 from J; bases not matched to a gene: 6. There are 14 residues in the CDR3. The CDR3 region is CASSPTSVPDTQYF. The CDR3 nucleotides are TGTGCCAGCAGCCCGACTAGCGTCCCAGATACGCAGTATTTT.

V usage is TRBV4-1 and J usage is TRBJ2-7, with 8 bases identical to TRBD1. The CDR3 contains 15 residues. Germline trimming cut 4 bases from V and 5 bases from J; bases unmatched to any gene: 10. The germline V gene encodes CDR1 MGHRA and CDR2 YSYEKL. CDR3 sequence (DNA): TGCGCCAGCAGCCGCTCAGGGGGCGGAATGAACGAGCAGTACTTC. Its protein is CASSRSGGGMNEQYF.

This clonotype was detected ten times or more. The chain joins TRBV7-2 to TRBJ1-5; TRBD1 is a possible D gene (5 bases). V was trimmed by 5 bases and J by 2 bases, leaving 10 bases between them. Germline V gene data show CDR1 as SGHTA and CDR2 as FQGNSA. The CDR3 has 14 residues. CDR3 amino acids: CASSRREGNQPQHF. As DNA, the CDR3 is TGTGCCAGCAGCCGCAGGGAGGGCAATCAGCCCCAGCATTTT. Full variable domain (outside the CDR3, taken from reference TRBV7-2 and TRBJ1-5): GAGVSQSPSNKVTEKGKDVELRCDPISGHTALYWYRQSLGQGLEFLIYFQGNSAPDKSGLPSDRFSAERTGGSVSTLTIQRTQQEDSAVYLCASSRREGNQPQHFGDGTRLSIL.

The gene calls are TRBV4-1 and TRBJ2-3; perhaps TRBD2 as D (6 bases). Germline CDR1 MGHRA, CDR2 YSYEKL. With 0 bases removed from V and 4 bases from J, the gap between germline ends came to 14 bases. The CDR3 has 16 residues. CDR3: CASSQEKGLGSDTQYF. The CDR3 DNA sequence: TGCGCCAGCAGCCAAGAGAAGGGACTGGGCTCAGATACGCAGTATTTT.

This clonotype occurred a few times. This chain connects TRBV20-1 to TRBJ2-1; the D gene is possibly TRBD2 (7 bases). Germline V gene sequence: CDR1 DFQATT, CDR2 SNEGSKA (reference sequence). This CDR3 has 14 residues. Trimming pared 6 bases from V and 2 bases from J, leaving 14 bases between. The CDR3 here is CSAKQGGAYNEQFF. The CDR3 bases are TGCAGTGCAAAGCAAGGGGGGGCCTACAATGAGCAGTTCTTC.

This rearrangement joins TRBV7-2 to TRBJ2-2, with 8 bases aligning to TRBD2. CDR3 length equals 14 residues. V was pared by 5 bases and J by 7 bases, with 6 bases of the junction left unmatched. Germline CDR1 reads SGHTA; CDR2 reads FQGNSA. The CDR3 here is CASSRGGWFGELFF. The CDR3 DNA sequence: TGTGCCAGCAGCCGGGGGGGTTGGTTCGGGGAGCTGTTTTTT.

V is TRBV7-6 and J is TRBJ2-3; D might be TRBD2 (6 bases). This CDR3 is 15 amino acids long. Per the germline V gene, CDR1 is SGHVS and CDR2 is FNYEAQ. Trimming removed 4 bases at V and 3 bases at J, with 14 bases between. CDR3: CASSWGSGETDTQYF. The CDR3 DNA reads as TGTGCCAGCAGCTGGGGGTCGGGGGAGACAGATACGCAGTATTTT.

This clonotype came up many times. The V gene is TRBV5-1, the J gene TRBJ2-4; 7 nucleotides align to TRBD1. The ends lost 4 bases at V and 0 bases at J; junction bases unmatched: 4. Germline values: CDR1 SGHRS, CDR2 YFSETQ. The CDR3 runs 15 residues. CDR3 loop: CASSGGQLAKNIQYF. CDR3 sequence (DNA): TGCGCCAGCAGCGGGGGACAGCTAGCCAAAAACATTCAGTACTTC.

This clonotype was seen at least ten times. J is TRBJ2-7 and V is TRBV5-6; TRBD1 agrees at 7 bases. Germline values: CDR1 SGHDT, CDR2 YYEEEE. This CDR3 has 13 residues. The trim removed 4 bases at V and 3 bases at J, leaving 4 bases unmatched. The DNA of the CDR3 is TGTGCCAGCAGCGCCGACAGGGTCTACGAGCAGTACTTC. Translated: CASSADRVYEQYF.

This clonotype has at least ten counts. J is TRBJ1-1 and V is TRBV20-1; D is possibly TRBD1 (5 bases). In germline, CDR1 is DFQATT, CDR2 SNEGSKA (reference sequence). V was clipped by 3 bases and J by 4 bases, with 9 bases between them. CDR3 length: 12 amino acids. For the CDR3, the DNA is TGCAGTGCTAGCGTGGGGGGCACTGAAGCTTTCTTT. Its protein product is CSASVGGTEAFF.

This clonotype was observed at least ten times. The chain has TRBV24-1 and TRBJ2-3; D is unresolved. Germline lookup yields CDR1 KGHDR and CDR2 SFDVKD. CDR3 length: 15 residues. Trimming stripped 2 bases from V and 1 base from J, with 9 bases between. The CDR3 nucleotides are TGTGCCACCAGTGATTACGGGCTTGGCACAGATACGCAGTATTTT. Residues: CATSDYGLGTDTQYF.

This clonotype was seen many times. V gene TRBV28 combines with J gene TRBJ2-2; D is ambiguous. From germline, CDR1 is MDHEN and CDR2 SYDVKM. This CDR3 spans 13 amino acids. V gave up 2 bases and J gave up 7 bases, with 8 bases separating them. The CDR3 DNA follows: TGTGCCAGCAGTTTACTACTCGGCGGGGAGCTGTTTTTT. Protein: CASSLLLGGELFF.

The rearrangement joins TRBV20-1 to TRBJ1-2, with 7 bases lining up with TRBD1. The CDR3 contains 18 residues. Germline V gene lookup returns CDR1 DFQATT and CDR2 SNEGSKA (reference sequence). The junction had 23 bases not matched to a gene; V was cut back by 7 bases and J by 3 bases. CDR3 DNA: TGCAGTGTTAGCCCCCTTAGACAGGGCGCCGACCCGTACTATGGCTACACCTTC. The encoded protein is CSVSPLRQGADPYYGYTF.

The table lists this clonotype with many counts. The V gene is TRBV5-1, the J gene TRBJ2-7, with D unclear. The V and J ends lost 2 bases and 3 bases respectively, with 15 bases between them. CDR1 is SGHRS, CDR2 YFSETQ, per germline. The CDR3 has 15 residues. DNA of the CDR3: TGCGCCAGCAGCTTCGTCGGTCAACTGTACTACGAGCAGTACTTC. As protein: CASSFVGQLYYEQYF. Full variable domain (missing parts from reference TRBV5-1 and TRBJ2-7): KAGVTQTPRYLIKTRGQQVTLSCSPISGHRSVSWYQQTPGQGLQFLFEYFSETQRNKGNFPGRFSGRQFSNSRSEMNVSTLELGDSALYLCASSFVGQLYYEQYFGPGTRLTVT.

In its sample, this clonotype was seen many times. This chain uses TRBV9 with TRBJ2-7; no clear D gene. Germline CDR1 SGDLS, CDR2 YYNGEE. The ends were cut back, 0 bases at V and 4 bases at J, with 11 bases in the middle. The length of the CDR3 is 14 residues. CDR3 nucleotides: TGTGCCAGCAGCGTAGATCTTTTGGATTACGAGCAGTACTTC. It encodes CASSVDLLDYEQYF.